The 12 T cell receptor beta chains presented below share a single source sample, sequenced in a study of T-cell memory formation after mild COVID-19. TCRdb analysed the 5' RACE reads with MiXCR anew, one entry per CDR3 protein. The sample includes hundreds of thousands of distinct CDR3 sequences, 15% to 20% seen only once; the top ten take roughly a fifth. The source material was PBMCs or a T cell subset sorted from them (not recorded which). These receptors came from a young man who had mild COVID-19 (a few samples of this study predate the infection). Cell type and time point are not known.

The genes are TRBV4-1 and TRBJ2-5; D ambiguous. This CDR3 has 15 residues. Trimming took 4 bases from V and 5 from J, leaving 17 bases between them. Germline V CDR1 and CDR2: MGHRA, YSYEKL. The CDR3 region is CASSRVAKTSETQYF. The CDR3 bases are TGCGCCAGCAGCCGCGTTGCGAAAACCTCGGAGACCCAGTACTTC.

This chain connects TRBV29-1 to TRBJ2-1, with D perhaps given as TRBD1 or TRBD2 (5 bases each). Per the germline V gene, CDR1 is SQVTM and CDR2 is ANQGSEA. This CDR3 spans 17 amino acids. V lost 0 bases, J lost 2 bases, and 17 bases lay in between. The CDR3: CSVEEPLGVPPYNEQFF. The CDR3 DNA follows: TGCAGCGTTGAAGAGCCCTTGGGGGTACCCCCCTACAATGAGCAGTTCTTC.

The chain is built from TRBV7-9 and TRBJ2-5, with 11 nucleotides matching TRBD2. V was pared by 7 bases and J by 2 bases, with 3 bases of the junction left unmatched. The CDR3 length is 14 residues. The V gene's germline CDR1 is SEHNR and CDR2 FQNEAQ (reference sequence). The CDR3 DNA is TGTGCCAGCACGCTAGCGGGGGGACAAGAGACCCAGTACTTC. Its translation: CASTLAGGQETQYF.

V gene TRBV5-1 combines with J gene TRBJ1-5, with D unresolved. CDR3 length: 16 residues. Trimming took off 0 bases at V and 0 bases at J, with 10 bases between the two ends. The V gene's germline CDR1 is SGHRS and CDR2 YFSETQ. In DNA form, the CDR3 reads TGCGCCAGCAGCTTGGGGCAAGTAGGTAGCAATCAGCCCCAGCATTTT. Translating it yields CASSLGQVGSNQPQHF. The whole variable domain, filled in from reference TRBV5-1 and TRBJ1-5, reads KAGVTQTPRYLIKTRGQQVTLSCSPISGHRSVSWYQQTPGQGLQFLFEYFSETQRNKGNFPGRFSGRQFSNSRSEMNVSTLELGDSALYLCASSLGQVGSNQPQHFGDGTRLSIL.

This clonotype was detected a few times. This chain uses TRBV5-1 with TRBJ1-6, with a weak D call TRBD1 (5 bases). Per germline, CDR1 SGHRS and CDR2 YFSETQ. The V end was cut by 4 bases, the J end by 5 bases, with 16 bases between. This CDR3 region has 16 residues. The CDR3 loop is CASSRDTGPNNSPLHF. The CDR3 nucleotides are TGCGCCAGCAGCCGTGATACAGGACCTAATAATTCACCCCTCCACTTT. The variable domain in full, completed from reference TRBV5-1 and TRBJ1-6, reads KAGVTQTPRYLIKTRGQQVTLSCSPISGHRSVSWYQQTPGQGLQFLFEYFSETQRNKGNFPGRFSGRQFSNSRSEMNVSTLELGDSALYLCASSRDTGPNNSPLHFGNGTRLTVT.

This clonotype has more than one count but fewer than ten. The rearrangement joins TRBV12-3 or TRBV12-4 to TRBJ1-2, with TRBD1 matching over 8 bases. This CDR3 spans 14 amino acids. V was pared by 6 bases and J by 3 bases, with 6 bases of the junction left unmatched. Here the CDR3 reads CASSPGGSYYGYTF. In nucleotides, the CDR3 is TGTGCCAGCAGCCCAGGGGGCTCTTACTATGGCTACACCTTC.

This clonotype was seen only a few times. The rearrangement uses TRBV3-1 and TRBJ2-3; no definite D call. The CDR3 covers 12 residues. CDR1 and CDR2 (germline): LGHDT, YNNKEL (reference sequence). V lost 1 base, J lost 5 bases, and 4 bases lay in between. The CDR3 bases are TGTGCCAGCAGCCAAGTATTAGATACGCAGTATTTT. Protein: CASSQVLDTQYF.

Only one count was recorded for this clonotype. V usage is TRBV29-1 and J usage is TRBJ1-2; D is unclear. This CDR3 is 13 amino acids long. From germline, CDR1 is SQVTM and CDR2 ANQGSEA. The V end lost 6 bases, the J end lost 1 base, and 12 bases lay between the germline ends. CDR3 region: CSVFLTDNYGYTF. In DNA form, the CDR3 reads TGCAGCGTCTTTTTGACGGATAACTATGGCTACACCTTC.

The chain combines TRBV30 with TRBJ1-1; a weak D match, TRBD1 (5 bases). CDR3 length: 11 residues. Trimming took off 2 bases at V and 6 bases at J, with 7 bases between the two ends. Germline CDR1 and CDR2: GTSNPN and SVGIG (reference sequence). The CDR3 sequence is CAWSLGAEAFF. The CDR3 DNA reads TGTGCCTGGAGTCTAGGGGCTGAAGCTTTCTTT. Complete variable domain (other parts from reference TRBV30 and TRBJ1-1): SQTIHQWPATLVQPVGSPLSLECTVEGTSNPNLYWYRQAAGRGLQLLFYSVGIGQISSEVPQNLSASRPQDRQFILSSKKLLLSDSGFYLCAWSLGAEAFFGQGTRLTVV.

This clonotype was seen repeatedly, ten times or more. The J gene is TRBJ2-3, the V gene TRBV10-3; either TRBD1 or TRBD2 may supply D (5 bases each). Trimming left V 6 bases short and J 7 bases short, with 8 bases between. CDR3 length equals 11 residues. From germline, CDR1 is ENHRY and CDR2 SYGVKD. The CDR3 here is CAISTGHTQYF. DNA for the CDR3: TGTGCCATCAGCACGGGACATACGCAGTATTTT.

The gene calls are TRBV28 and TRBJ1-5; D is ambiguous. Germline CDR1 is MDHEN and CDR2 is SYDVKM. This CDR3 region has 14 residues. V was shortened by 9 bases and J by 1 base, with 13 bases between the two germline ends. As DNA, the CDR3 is TGTGCCAGTTCCATGAGGTCGAGCAATCAGCCCCAGCATTTT. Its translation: CASSMRSSNQPQHF.

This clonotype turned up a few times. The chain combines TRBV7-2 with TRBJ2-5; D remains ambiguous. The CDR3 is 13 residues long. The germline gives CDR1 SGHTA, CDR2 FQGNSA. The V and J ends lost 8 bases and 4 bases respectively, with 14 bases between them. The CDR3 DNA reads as TGTGCCAGCCTAGATCCGGATCGAGAGACCCAGTACTTC. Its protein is CASLDPDRETQYF. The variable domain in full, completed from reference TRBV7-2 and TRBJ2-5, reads GAGVSQSPSNKVTEKGKDVELRCDPISGHTALYWYRQSLGQGLEFLIYFQGNSAPDKSGLPSDRFSAERTGGSVSTLTIQRTQQEDSAVYLCASLDPDRETQYFGPGTRLLVL.